The 12 T cell receptor beta chains below all came from one sample that was sequenced in a study of CD8 T cells in ankylosing spondylitis. Study conclusions and caveats: For ankylosing spondylitis blood, a TCR beta motif of about eight highly homologous variants appeared characteristic.

TCRdb re-called the 5' RACE reads with MiXCR, one entry per CDR3 protein. This table holds 500,000 to 650,000 distinct CDR3 sequences, 5.3% found once. No cognate antigen is known for these TCRs. The sample consisted of blood, either unsorted or a sorted T cell fraction (not recorded which). The receptors were gathered from a male donor with ankylosing spondylitis.

This clonotype was counted ten times or more. The chain is built from TRBV7-2 and TRBJ2-7; 10 bases map to TRBD2. The CDR3 runs to 17 residues. Germline CDR1 reads SGHTA; CDR2 reads FQGNSA. V shed 3 bases, J shed 4 bases, and the junction held 12 bases outside the gene matches. For the CDR3, the DNA is TGTGCCAGCAGCTTCGCCTTCTCTAGCGGGAGCAAATACGAGCAGTACTTC. Translated: CASSFAFSSGSKYEQYF.

This clonotype was detected only a few times. The rearrangement links TRBV28 to TRBJ2-7, with D possibly TRBD2 on 6 matching bases. V lost 5 bases, J lost 7 bases, and 15 bases lay in between. Per the germline V gene, CDR1 is MDHEN and CDR2 is SYDVKM. CDR3 length equals 13 residues. Written as DNA, the CDR3 is TGTGCCAGCAGTCTCGGGGGTTGGGGGGAGCAGTACTTC. This translates into CASSLGGWGEQYF.

This clonotype was seen ten or more times. The V call is TRBV10-3, the J call TRBJ2-7; 8 bases are shared with TRBD1. Germline V gene lookup returns CDR1 ENHRY and CDR2 SYGVKD. The V segment lost 10 bases and the J segment 3 bases; nucleotides outside the gene matches: 11. The CDR3 totals 14 residues. For the CDR3, the DNA is TGTGCCAGCAGCCGGGGACAGGCCCTCTACGAGCAGTACTTC. It codes for CASSRGQALYEQYF.

The chain joins TRBV7-2 to TRBJ2-7, with unresolved D. Trimming shortened V by 7 bases and J by 0 bases, and 13 bases separated the two germline ends. CDR1 and CDR2 (germline): SGHTA, FQGNSA. The CDR3 has 14 amino acids. In DNA form, the CDR3 reads TGTGCCAGCACGATCCAAGCGATCTCCTACGAGCAGTACTTC. Translated: CASTIQAISYEQYF.

This clonotype has at least ten counts. CDR3 amino acids: CSARGLADPNTGELFF. The DNA of the CDR3 is TGCAGTGCTAGAGGACTAGCGGACCCCAACACCGGGGAGCTGTTTTTT. This sequence joins TRBV20-1 and TRBJ2-2; 9 bases fit TRBD2. The CDR3 sequence is 16 residues long. Germline V gives CDR1 DFQATT, CDR2 SNEGSKA (reference sequence). J was trimmed by 2 bases and V by 1 base; bases with no gene match: 5.

This clonotype occurred many times. The chain carries TRBV7-2 and TRBJ2-7; 7 bases match TRBD2. Germline V gene lookup returns CDR1 SGHTA and CDR2 FQGNSA. This CDR3 is 13 amino acids long. The junction had 8 bases not matched to a gene; V was cut back by 5 bases and J by 7 bases. The CDR3 DNA reads as TGTGCCAGCAGCCGAGAGGGAGGGGAAGAGCAGTACTTC. As protein: CASSREGGEEQYF.

This clonotype was observed at least ten times. V gene TRBV4-3 combines with J gene TRBJ2-5; D perhaps matches TRBD2 (7 bases). Looked up from germline, CDR1 is LGHNA and CDR2 is YSLEER. Trimming took off 2 bases at V and 4 bases at J, with 17 bases between the two ends. This CDR3 comprises 16 residues. The CDR3 is CASSQRGAGVPETQYF. CDR3 DNA sequence: TGCGCCAGCAGCCAAAGGGGGGCGGGAGTCCCAGAGACCCAGTACTTC.

This clonotype was seen a handful of times. This chain connects TRBV7-9 to TRBJ1-1; perhaps TRBD1 as D (6 bases). CDR3 length: 12 amino acids. Trimming took off 2 bases at V and 11 bases at J, with 12 bases between the two ends. Germline V CDR1 and CDR2: SEHNR, FQNEAQ (reference sequence). CDR3 coding DNA: TGTGCCAGCAGCTTATTCAGGGGAGATGCTTTCTTT. It yields the protein CASSLFRGDAFF.

The count of this clonotype is one. The gene calls are TRBV6-2 or TRBV6-3 and TRBJ2-3; 12 nucleotides align to TRBD2. Germline trimming cut 5 bases from V and 0 bases from J; bases unmatched to any gene: 3. Germline lookup yields CDR1 MNHEY and CDR2 SVGEGT. The length of the CDR3 is 16 residues. CDR3 residues: CASSAGTSGSTDTQYF. In DNA, the CDR3 is TGTGCCAGCAGTGCAGGGACTAGCGGGAGCACAGATACGCAGTATTTT.

V gene TRBV9 combines with J gene TRBJ1-2; TRBD1 is a possible D gene (5 bases). Trimming removed 4 bases at V and 4 bases at J, with 14 bases between. Germline V gene sequence: CDR1 SGDLS, CDR2 YYNGEE. The CDR3 sequence is 14 residues long. The CDR3 DNA is TGTGCCAGCAGCTCGATGGGGGTCTCCTATGGCTACACCTTC. This codes for CASSSMGVSYGYTF.

In its sample, this clonotype was seen many times. The gene calls are TRBV12-3 or TRBV12-4 and TRBJ1-1; D gene ambiguous. The germline V and J ends were trimmed by 6 bases and 0 bases, with 11 bases remaining between them. The CDR3 totals 14 residues. The CDR3 DNA is TGTGCCAGCAGACTGAGTCACATGAACACTGAAGCTTTCTTT. The encoded protein is CASRLSHMNTEAFF.

At least ten counts were recorded for this clonotype. V gene TRBV7-2 combines with J gene TRBJ2-7, with unresolved D. The CDR3 runs to 15 residues. Trimming removed 5 bases at V and 3 bases at J, with 17 bases between. Germline loops: CDR1 SGHTA, CDR2 FQGNSA. The DNA of the CDR3 is TGTGCCAGCAGCGAGTCGGTCAGTCACTACTACGAGCAGTACTTC. Its protein is CASSESVSHYYEQYF.